The 19 T cell receptor beta chains below come from one sample, sequenced in a study of blood T cell repertoires in COVID-19. Profiled with immunoSEQ multiplex PCR; TCRdb holds only in-frame clones, not every one. The data hold roughly 200,000 clones, with around 90% observed a single time. Sequencing was performed on peripheral blood. The receptor set was obtained from a man aged 40-55 years with active or convalescent COVID-19.

This clone occurred a few times. V usage is TRBV3-1 (or the pseudogene TRBV3-2) and J usage is TRBJ2-2; no reliable D call. This CDR3 comprises 14 residues. Trimming removed 3 bases from V and 8 bases from J, with 13 bases in between. The germline V gene has CDR1 LGHDT and CDR2 YNNKEL (reference sequence). The CDR3 coding sequence is TGTGCCAGCAGCCACGAGGCGGATAAGGGGGAGCTGTTTTTT. It translates to CASSHEADKGELFF.

The rearrangement uses TRBV12-5 and TRBJ1-1; D is possibly TRBD1 (6 bases). Trimming cost V 4 bases and J 4 bases, with 10 bases left between them. CDR1 is LGHNT, CDR2 FRNRAP, per germline. This CDR3 is 13 amino acids long. The CDR3 reads CASGWRGLTEAFF. Here the CDR3 DNA reads TGTGCTAGTGGTTGGCGGGGGCTCACTGAAGCTTTCTTT. Filled out from reference TRBV12-5 and TRBJ1-1, the complete variable domain reads DARVTQTPRHKVTEMGQEVTMRCQPILGHNTVFWYRQTMMQGLELLAYFRNRAPLDDSGMPKDRFSAEMPDATLATLKIQPSEPRDSAVYFCASGWRGLTEAFFGQGTRLTVV.

This chain links TRBV27 with TRBJ2-2; weak D call: TRBD1 (6 bases). The germline CDR1 and CDR2 sequences are MNHEY and SMNVEV (reference sequence). The CDR3 length is 19 residues. V was pared by 2 bases and J by 2 bases, with 21 bases between. The CDR3 coding sequence is TGTGCCAGCAGTTTACGACGGAGGTCCGGGACAAGTAACACCGGGGAGCTGTTTTTT. Residues: CASSLRRRSGTSNTGELFF.

The V and J genes are TRBV24-1 and TRBJ2-1; D possibly corresponds to TRBD1 (5 bases). Germline CDR1 is KGHDR and CDR2 is SFDVKD. With 2 bases removed from V and 1 base from J, the gap between germline ends came to 11 bases. The CDR3 is 16 amino acids. In DNA form, the CDR3 reads TGTGCCACCAGTGATTCCCTACAGGTTTCCTACAATGAGCAGTTCTTC. It is translated as CATSDSLQVSYNEQFF.

The rearrangement uses TRBV27 and TRBJ1-6, with 7 positions matching TRBD1. V trimming: 4 bases; J trimming: 8 bases; junction bases outside the gene matches: 8. This CDR3 contains 15 residues. CDR1 is MNHEY, CDR2 SMNVEV, per germline (reference sequence). CDR3 nucleotides: TGTGCCAGCAGTTCCGGGACAGCGTCGGATTCACCCCTCCACTTT. Translated, it gives CASSSGTASDSPLHF.

The chain links TRBV19 to TRBJ2-7; 7 bases line up with TRBD2. The junction had 5 bases not matched to a gene; V was cut back by 7 bases and J by 5 bases. Germline CDR1 and CDR2: LNHDA and SQIVND (reference sequence). The CDR3 loop spans 12 amino acids. The CDR3 is CASIGEGHEQYF. Written as DNA, the CDR3 is TGTGCCAGTATTGGGGAGGGCCACGAGCAGTACTTC. Drawing the rest from reference TRBV19 and TRBJ2-7, the complete variable domain is DGGITQSPKYLFRKEGQNVTLSCEQNLNHDAMYWYRQDPGQGLRLIYYSQIVNDFQKGDIAEGYSVSREKKESFPLTVTSAQKNPTAFYLCASIGEGHEQYFGPGTRLTVT.

The chain is built from TRBV5-1 and TRBJ1-4, with 9 bases identical to TRBD1. The CDR3 is 16 residues long. Germline V gene lookup returns CDR1 SGHRS and CDR2 YFSETQ. J was trimmed by 2 bases and V by 1 base; bases with no gene match: 3. The CDR3 protein is CASSLTGGATNEKLFF. CDR3 DNA: TGCGCCAGCAGCTTGACAGGGGGCGCGACTAATGAAAAACTGTTTTTT.

CDR3 in amino acids: CASSEGTGRNSPLHF. The CDR3 DNA reads TGTGCCAGCAGCGAGGGGACAGGGCGCAATTCACCCCTCCACTTT. The rearrangement joins TRBV9 to TRBJ1-6; TRBD1 agrees at 9 bases. The CDR3 covers 15 residues. Germline trimming cut 3 bases from V and 7 bases from J; bases unmatched to any gene: 5. Per germline, CDR1 SGDLS and CDR2 YYNGEE.

The rearrangement uses TRBV6-5 and TRBJ1-6; D is possibly TRBD1 (6 bases). The CDR3 consists of 13 residues. V lost 8 bases and J lost 9, with 14 bases in between. Germline CDR1 MNHEY, CDR2 SVGAGI. The CDR3 coding sequence is TGTGCCAGCTCAGGGGATTTGGGTTCACCCCTCCACTTT. It translates to CASSGDLGSPLHF.

This clone showed up just a few times. The V call is TRBV29-1, the J call TRBJ1-2, with D maybe TRBD1 (5 bases). Between the trimmed V and J ends, which lost 6 bases and 8 bases, there was a span of 13 bases. The CDR3 has 11 amino acids. CDR1 is SQVTM, CDR2 ANQGSEA, per germline. The CDR3: CSVFAGRGYTF. The CDR3 DNA sequence: TGCAGCGTCTTCGCAGGGCGAGGCTACACCTTC.

The chain is built from TRBV5-1 and TRBJ2-2; TRBD1 aligns across 8 bases. The CDR3 covers 16 residues. V was pared by 3 bases and J by 6 bases, with 10 bases of the junction left unmatched. Germline V gene sequence: CDR1 SGHRS, CDR2 YFSETQ. The CDR3, as DNA: TGCGCCAGCAGCTACGGACAGGGCATGGTGGCCGGGGAGCTGTTTTTT. It specifies CASSYGQGMVAGELFF.

This chain joins TRBV18 and TRBJ2-5; 8 bases match TRBD1. The V gene's germline CDR1 is KGHSH and CDR2 LQKENI. CDR3 length: 15 amino acids. V lost 0 bases to trimming and J lost 3 bases; unmatched junction nucleotides: 3. The CDR3 bases are TGTGCCAGCTCACCACCGGACAGGGTAAAAGAGACCCAGTACTTC. Translating it yields CASSPPDRVKETQYF.

V gene TRBV7-8 combines with J gene TRBJ1-1; weak D call: TRBD1 (5 bases). V was trimmed by 3 bases and J by 8 bases, leaving 19 bases between them. Germline V gene sequence: CDR1 SGHVS, CDR2 FQNEAQ. The CDR3 length is 15 residues. CDR3 DNA: TGTGCCAGCAGCTTTCGACCCTCGGGACTCACCGAAGCTTTCTTT. Protein: CASSFRPSGLTEAFF.

The chain uses TRBV27 and TRBJ1-5, with D perhaps TRBD1 (5 bases). CDR3 length: 14 amino acids. The V and J ends lost 5 bases and 6 bases respectively, with 14 bases between them. CDR1 is MNHEY and CDR2 is SMNVEV in the germline V gene (reference sequence). CDR3 bases: TGTGCCAGCAGTAATGTTGGGGGAGGTCAGCCCCAGCATTTT. This encodes CASSNVGGGQPQHF.

The chain carries TRBV7-3 and TRBJ2-7; the D gene is possibly TRBD2 (7 bases). This CDR3 is 16 amino acids long. Trimming cost V 2 bases and J 4 bases, with 18 bases left between them. Per the germline V gene, CDR1 is SGHTA and CDR2 is FQGTGA. The CDR3 loop is CASSLGGAHMGYEQYF. The CDR3 nucleotides read TGTGCCAGCAGCTTAGGGGGGGCGCATATGGGATACGAGCAGTACTTC.

This chain joins TRBV2 and TRBJ2-7; 8 bases map to TRBD1. The CDR3 runs to 14 residues. V gave up 6 bases and J gave up 2 bases; unmatched junction bases: 6. Germline CDR1 reads SNHLY; CDR2 reads FYNNEI. In nucleotides, the CDR3 is TGTGCCAGCAGCCTCGGACAGGGAGCCTACGAGCAGTACTTC. This translates into CASSLGQGAYEQYF.

The V and J genes are TRBV24-1 and TRBJ2-2; TRBD1 matches at 8 bases. Germline V CDR1 and CDR2: KGHDR, SFDVKD. This CDR3 has 16 amino acids. The V segment lost 4 bases and the J segment 1 base; nucleotides outside the gene matches: 4. CDR3 bases: TGTGCCACCAGTGACCCCGACAGGGGGAACACCGGGGAGCTGTTTTTT. This encodes CATSDPDRGNTGELFF.

This clone was detected once. The V call is TRBV29-1, the J call TRBJ2-1, with D unclear. Germline CDR1 and CDR2: SQVTM and ANQGSEA. V was cut by 5 bases and J by 2 bases, with 16 bases left in between. The CDR3 consists of 15 residues. The CDR3 coding sequence is TGCAGCGTTTTATTAGGCCACAGCCCCTACAATGAGCAGTTCTTC. It yields the protein CSVLLGHSPYNEQFF.

This chain joins TRBV4-3 and TRBJ2-4; weak D call: TRBD1 (6 bases). V lost 4 bases and J 1 base, leaving 8 bases between the germline ends. This CDR3 has 14 residues. The germline V gene encodes CDR1 LGHNA and CDR2 YSLEER. This CDR3 is CASSLQGAKNIQYF. The CDR3 nucleotides are TGCGCCAGCAGCCTCCAGGGGGCCAAAAACATTCAGTACTTC.